This record looks at one T cell receptor beta chain sequence and its context. The data originate from a study of blood T cell repertoires in COVID-19. Study-level background: Samples taken during acute and convalescent COVID-19 were collected in the United States, Italy and Spain. PBMCs, B-cell-depleted T cells, or T cells provided the cDNA or gDNA that made up the material.

Authors' methods: Estimation of nucleated cell counts relied on the amplification of reference gene primers. Some clones are missing from TCRdb's copy, which holds only in-frame ones; the method was immunoSEQ multiplex PCR. The D gene and trimming were derived from the DNA, and the V and J assignments and clone size from that table. This repertoire shows about 25,000 clones, 87% found once; its top ten account for approximately 8.3%. V was clipped by 5 bases and J by 4 bases; unmatched bases: 17. CDR3 length: 21 residues. Germline V gene sequence: CDR1 PRHDT, CDR2 FYEKMQ (reference sequence). The sequencing input was peripheral blood. The chain has TRBV13 and TRBJ2-2; 15 nucleotides align to TRBD2. The source is a man aged 45-65 years with active COVID-19. This chain's CDR3 is CASSRGPLGLAGGRGTGELFF. CDR3 bases: TGTGCCAGCAGCAGGGGTCCGCTGGGACTAGCGGGAGGCCGGGGCACCGGGGAGCTGTTTTTT. Using reference TRBV13 and TRBJ2-2 for the parts outside the CDR3, the full variable domain is AAGVIQSPRHLIKEKRETATLKCYPIPRHDTVYWYQQGPGQDPQFLISFYEKMQSDKGSIPDRFSAQQFSDYHSELNMSSLELGDSALYFCASSRGPLGLAGGRGTGELFFGEGSRLTVL.